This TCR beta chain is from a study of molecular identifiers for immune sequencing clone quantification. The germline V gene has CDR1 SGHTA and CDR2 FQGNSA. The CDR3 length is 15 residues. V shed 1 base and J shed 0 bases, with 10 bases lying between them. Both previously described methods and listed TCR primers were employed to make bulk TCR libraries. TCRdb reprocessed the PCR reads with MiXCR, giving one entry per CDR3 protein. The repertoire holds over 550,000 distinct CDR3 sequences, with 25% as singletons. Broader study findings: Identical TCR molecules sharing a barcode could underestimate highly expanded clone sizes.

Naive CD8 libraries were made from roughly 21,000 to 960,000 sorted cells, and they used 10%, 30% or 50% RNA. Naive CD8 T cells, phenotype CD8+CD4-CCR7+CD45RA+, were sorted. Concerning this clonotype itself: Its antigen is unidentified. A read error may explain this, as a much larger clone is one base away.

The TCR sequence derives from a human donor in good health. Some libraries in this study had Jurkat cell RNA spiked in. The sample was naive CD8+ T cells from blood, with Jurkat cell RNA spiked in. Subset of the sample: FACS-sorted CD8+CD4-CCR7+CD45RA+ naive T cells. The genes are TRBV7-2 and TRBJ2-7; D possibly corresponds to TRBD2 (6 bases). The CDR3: CASSLVPSASYEQYF. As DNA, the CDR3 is TGTGCCAGCAGCTTAGTCCCTAGCGCCTCCTACGAGCAGTACTTC.